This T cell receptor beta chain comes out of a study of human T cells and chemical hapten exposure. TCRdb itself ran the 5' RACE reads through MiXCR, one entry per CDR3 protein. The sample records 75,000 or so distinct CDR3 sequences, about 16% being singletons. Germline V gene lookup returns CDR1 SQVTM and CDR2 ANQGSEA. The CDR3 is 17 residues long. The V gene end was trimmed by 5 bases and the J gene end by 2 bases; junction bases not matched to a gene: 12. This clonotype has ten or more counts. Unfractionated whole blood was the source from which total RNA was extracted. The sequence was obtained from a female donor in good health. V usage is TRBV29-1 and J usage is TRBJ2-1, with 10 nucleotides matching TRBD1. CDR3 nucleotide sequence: TGCAGCGTTAGGGGGACAGGGGTAGAGTGGCCCTACAATGAGCAGTTCTTC. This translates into CSVRGTGVEWPYNEQFF.